This T cell receptor beta chain was found in a study of shared clonotypes between healthy human individuals. Study outcomes and limitations: The study sampled only blood, and tissue repertoires likely differ. Naive CD4 clonotypes overlapped across several donors at about 5.3%.

Comments on this clone: The antigen remains unidentified.

Per sorted-subset replicate PCR, input was 150 to 250 ng DNA, representing 30,000 or so T cell genomes. Some clones are missing from TCRdb's copy, which holds only in-frame ones; the method was immunoSEQ multiplex PCR. The data contain roughly 1,100,000 clones, roughly 80% of them singletons. Per germline, CDR1 LGHNA and CDR2 YSLEER. The CDR3 spans 15 residues. J was trimmed by 4 bases and V by 2 bases; bases with no gene match: 4. This chain links TRBV4-3 with TRBJ2-7, with 11 bases identical to TRBD1. The sequence came from a man younger than 35 in good health. The sequenced sample consisted of memory CD4+ T cells sorted from blood. Subset indicated: CD45RA-negative fraction. CDR3 DNA sequence: TGCGCCAGCAGCCAACAGGGACAGGGGGGTTACGAGCAGTACTTC. This gives the protein CASSQQGQGGYEQYF.